A single sample gave rise to the 2 T cell receptor beta chains below, sequenced in a study of blood T cell repertoires in COVID-19. Clones were sequenced by immunoSEQ multiplex PCR, and TCRdb holds only the in-frame ones, with some missing. The sample lists 200,000 to 300,000 clones, 75% to 85% occurring once. The specimen sequenced was peripheral blood. All receptors derive from a middle-aged man with COVID-19, enrolled during active disease.

J is TRBJ1-4 and V is TRBV5-6; D remains ambiguous. The CDR3 is 14 residues long. V gave up 1 base and J gave up 0 bases, with 4 bases separating them. Germline values: CDR1 SGHDT, CDR2 YYEEEE. The CDR3 region has the DNA TGTGCCAGCAGCTTGAGCCCAACTAATGAAAAACTGTTTTTT. It translates to CASSLSPTNEKLFF.

The gene calls are TRBV25-1 and TRBJ1-2, with 7 bases aligning to TRBD1. Germline assignment: CDR1 MGHDK and CDR2 SYGVNS. V lost 6 bases to trimming and J lost 4 bases; unmatched junction nucleotides: 2. The CDR3 has 12 residues. The CDR3 sequence is CASRRDSYGYTF. The CDR3 nucleotides are TGTGCCAGCAGGAGGGACAGCTATGGCTACACCTTC.